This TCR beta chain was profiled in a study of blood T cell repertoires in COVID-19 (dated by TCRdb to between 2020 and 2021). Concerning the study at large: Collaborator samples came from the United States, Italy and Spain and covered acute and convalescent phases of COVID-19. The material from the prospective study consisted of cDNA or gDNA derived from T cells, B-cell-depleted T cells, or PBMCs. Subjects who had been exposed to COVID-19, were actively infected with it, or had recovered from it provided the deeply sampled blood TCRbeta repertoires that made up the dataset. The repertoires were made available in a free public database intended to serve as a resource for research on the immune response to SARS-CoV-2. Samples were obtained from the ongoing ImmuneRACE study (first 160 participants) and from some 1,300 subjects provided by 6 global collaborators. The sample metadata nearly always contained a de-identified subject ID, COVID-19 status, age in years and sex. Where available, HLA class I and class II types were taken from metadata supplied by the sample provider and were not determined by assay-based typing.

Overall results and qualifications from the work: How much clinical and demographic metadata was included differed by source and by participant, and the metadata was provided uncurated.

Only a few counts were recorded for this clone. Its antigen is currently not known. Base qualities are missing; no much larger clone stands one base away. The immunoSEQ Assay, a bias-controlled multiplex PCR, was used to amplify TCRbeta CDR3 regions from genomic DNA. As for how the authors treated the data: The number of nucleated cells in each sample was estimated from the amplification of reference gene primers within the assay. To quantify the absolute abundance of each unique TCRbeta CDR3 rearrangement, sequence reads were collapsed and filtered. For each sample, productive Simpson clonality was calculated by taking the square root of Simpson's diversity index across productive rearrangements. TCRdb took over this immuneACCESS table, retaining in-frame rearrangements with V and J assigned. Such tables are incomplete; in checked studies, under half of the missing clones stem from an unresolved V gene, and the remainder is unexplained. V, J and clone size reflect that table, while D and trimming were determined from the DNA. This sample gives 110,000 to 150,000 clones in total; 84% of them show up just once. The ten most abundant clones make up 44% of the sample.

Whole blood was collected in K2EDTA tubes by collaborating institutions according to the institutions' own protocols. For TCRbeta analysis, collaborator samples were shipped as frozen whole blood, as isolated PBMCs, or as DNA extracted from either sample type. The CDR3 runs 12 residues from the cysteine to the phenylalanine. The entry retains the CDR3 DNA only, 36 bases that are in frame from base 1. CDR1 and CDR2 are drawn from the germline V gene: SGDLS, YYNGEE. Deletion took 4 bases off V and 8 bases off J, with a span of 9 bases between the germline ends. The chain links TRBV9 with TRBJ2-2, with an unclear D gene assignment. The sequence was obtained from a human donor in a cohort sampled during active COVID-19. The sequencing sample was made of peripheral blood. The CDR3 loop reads CASSPPAGELFF. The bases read TGTGCCAGCAGCCCGCCTGCGGGGGAGCTGTTTTTT.